This TCR beta chain originates from a study of chemoradiotherapy in HPV16-positive cancers. Trimming shortened V by 2 bases and J by 5 bases, and 12 bases separated the two germline ends. CDR3 length equals 15 residues. Germline loops: CDR1 LGHNA, CDR2 YNFKEQ. Generated by immunoSEQ multiplex PCR, the TCRdb table keeps only in-frame clones and is missing some. The sample shows 23,000 or so clones, roughly 87% of them seen only once. The sequences come from blood, collected from a patient who underwent chemoradiotherapy. The rearrangement links TRBV4-2 to TRBJ1-4, with D possibly matching TRBD1 (6 bases). This sequence was found in a human donor with HPV-associated anogenital cancer. CDR3 protein: CASSQPGHTNEKLFF. The CDR3 DNA reads as TGTGCCAGCAGCCAACCGGGACACACAAATGAAAAACTGTTTTTT.